The 26 T cell receptor beta chains listed next were all sequenced from one sample in a study of T cell clones after liver transplantation. The protocol was immunoSEQ multiplex PCR, while the TCRdb copy is restricted to in-frame clones and leaves out a portion. The top ten clones hold 0.8% to 1% of a sample with 99,000 or so clones, roughly four fifths of them seen once. The input for sequencing was CD4+ T cells from blood, taken before liver transplant. Receptors were obtained from a human donor who received a liver transplant.

This clone was counted once. V gene TRBV5-8 combines with J gene TRBJ1-2; tentative D call: TRBD1 (5 bases). The V gene lost 2 bases and the J gene lost 7 bases, with 9 bases spanning the gap. Germline V lookup: CDR1 SGHTS, CDR2 YDEGEE. This CDR3 is built from 12 residues. CDR3 loop: CASSLTGGGYTF. CDR3 coding DNA: TGTGCCAGCAGCTTAACAGGTGGTGGCTACACCTTC.

This chain links TRBV30 with TRBJ2-7; maybe TRBD2 (6 bases). The CDR3 length is 12 residues. Germline V CDR1 and CDR2: GTSNPN, SVGIG (reference sequence). Trimming left V 8 bases short and J 0 bases short, with 11 bases between. The CDR3 sequence: CARDSSSYEQYF. CDR3 nucleotide sequence: TGTGCCCGGGACTCCAGCTCCTACGAGCAGTACTTC.

This chain connects TRBV11-2 to TRBJ2-5; no reliable D call. The germline V gene has CDR1 SGHAT and CDR2 FQNNGV. V shed 3 bases and J shed 4 bases, with 9 bases lying between them. The CDR3 extends over 13 amino acids. CDR3 in amino acids: CASSFSGRETQYF. The CDR3 DNA is TGTGCCAGCAGCTTTAGTGGGCGAGAGACCCAGTACTTC.

The chain recombines TRBV27 with TRBJ2-2; the D is unclear. V was shortened by 0 bases and J by 8 bases, with 13 bases between the two germline ends. The CDR3 length is 15 residues. Germline CDR1 reads MNHEY; CDR2 reads SMNVEV (reference sequence). The chain's CDR3 is CASSLSVLRRGELFF. The CDR3 nucleotides are TGTGCCAGCAGTTTATCGGTGCTCCGCCGAGGGGAGCTGTTTTTT.

The V and J genes are TRBV7-8 and TRBJ1-1; D may be TRBD1 (6 bases). Trimming took off 5 bases at V and 1 base at J, with 11 bases between the two ends. This CDR3 is built from 14 residues. Germline V CDR1 and CDR2: SGHVS, FQNEAQ. The CDR3 sequence is CASSLGQSNTEAFF. The CDR3 region has the DNA TGTGCCAGCAGCCTCGGACAGTCGAACACTGAAGCTTTCTTT.

The gene calls are TRBV11-2 and TRBJ2-1, with 7 bases aligning to TRBD2. The germline gives CDR1 SGHAT, CDR2 FQNNGV. The CDR3 spans 13 residues. With V trimmed by 3 bases and J by 12 bases, 8 bases remained unmatched. The CDR3 here is CASSLDLGRGQFF. CDR3 coding DNA: TGTGCCAGCAGCTTGGATCTGGGGAGGGGGCAGTTCTTC.

The chain recombines TRBV7-9 with TRBJ2-2, with a weak D call TRBD1 (6 bases). CDR1 and CDR2 (germline): SEHNR, FQNEAQ (reference sequence). Trimming removed 3 bases at V and 4 bases at J, with 12 bases between. The CDR3 is 15 amino acids. CDR3 in DNA: TGTGCCAGCAGCTTTGGTCAGGGGATCACCGGGGAGCTGTTTTTT. It codes for CASSFGQGITGELFF.

This chain joins TRBV19 and TRBJ1-4; 11 nucleotides line up with TRBD1. V lost 4 bases and J lost 7; bases outside the gene matches: 11. Germline CDR1 LNHDA, CDR2 SQIVND (reference sequence). CDR3 length: 17 amino acids. The CDR3 reads CASSTPGEGQGAEKLFF. In DNA form, the CDR3 reads TGTGCCAGTAGTACGCCGGGGGAAGGACAGGGGGCTGAAAAACTGTTTTTT.

Written as DNA, the CDR3 is TGTGCCACCAGCGGAAGACAGGGACGGAATTCACCCCTCCACTTT. This sequence encodes CATSGRQGRNSPLHF. The J gene is TRBJ1-6, the V gene TRBV15; 7 bases fit TRBD1. The J segment lost 7 bases and the V segment lost 5 bases, leaving 8 bases of the junction unmatched. The CDR3 length is 15 residues. Germline V gene data show CDR1 as LNHNV and CDR2 as YYDKDF (reference sequence). The full variable domain, rest sourced from reference TRBV15 and TRBJ1-6, is DAMVIQNPRYQVTQFGKPVTLSCSQTLNHNVMYWYQQKSSQAPKLLFHYYDKDFNNEADTPDNFQSRRPNTSFCFLDIRSPGLGDTAMYLCATSGRQGRNSPLHFGNGTRLTVT.

The chain employs TRBV7-8 and TRBJ1-2, with 7 bases matching TRBD1. Germline CDR1 is SGHVS and CDR2 is FQNEAQ. This CDR3 spans 14 amino acids. V shed 5 bases and J 0 bases; nucleotides not matched to a gene: 3. The CDR3 spells CASSQDRTNYGYTF. DNA for the CDR3: TGTGCCAGCAGCCAGGACAGGACTAACTATGGCTACACCTTC.

The chain joins TRBV5-1 to TRBJ1-5; 7 bases are a match to TRBD1. V lost 4 bases and J lost 0; bases outside the gene matches: 4. Germline V gives CDR1 SGHRS, CDR2 YFSETQ. The CDR3 runs to 15 residues. CDR3 nucleotide sequence: TGCGCCAGCAGCAGGGACAGCAATAGCAATCAGCCCCAGCATTTT. Amino acid sequence: CASSRDSNSNQPQHF. The full variable domain, rest sourced from reference TRBV5-1 and TRBJ1-5, is KAGVTQTPRYLIKTRGQQVTLSCSPISGHRSVSWYQQTPGQGLQFLFEYFSETQRNKGNFPGRFSGRQFSNSRSEMNVSTLELGDSALYLCASSRDSNSNQPQHFGDGTRLSIL.

Only a few counts were recorded for this clone. The chain employs TRBV6-1 and TRBJ2-7; no clear D gene. V was shortened by 2 bases and J by 5 bases, with 13 bases between the two germline ends. Germline V CDR1 and CDR2: MNHNS, SASEGT. The CDR3 has 14 residues. The CDR3 DNA is TGTGCCAGCAGTGAATTAAGAGCAAGGGACGAGCAGTACTTC. This sequence encodes CASSELRARDEQYF.

The rearrangement joins TRBV29-1 to TRBJ2-1, with D tentatively TRBD1 or TRBD2 (5 bases each). Trimming left V 7 bases short and J 7 bases short, with 17 bases between. The CDR3 length is 13 residues. In germline, CDR1 is SQVTM, CDR2 ANQGSEA. The CDR3 sequence is CSGDEGRRNEQFF. The DNA for the CDR3 is TGCAGCGGGGACGAGGGAAGAAGGAATGAGCAGTTCTTC.

CDR3 loop: CASSLESGRRETQYF. The CDR3 DNA sequence: TGTGCCAGCAGCTTAGAGTCAGGGCGCAGGGAGACCCAGTACTTC. V gene TRBV7-2 combines with J gene TRBJ2-5, with D tentatively TRBD1 (5 bases). Germline V gene lookup returns CDR1 SGHTA and CDR2 FQGNSA. The CDR3 length is 15 residues. V was pared by 1 base and J by 5 bases, with 14 bases between.

The V gene is TRBV18, the J gene TRBJ1-5; tentatively, D is TRBD1 (6 bases). The CDR3 length is 14 residues. The V and J ends lost 6 bases and 8 bases respectively, with 17 bases between them. Germline V CDR1 and CDR2: KGHSH, LQKENI. The CDR3, as DNA: TGTGCCAGCTCCCACAGGGAGGCGGTGGAGCCCCAGCATTTT. Translated: CASSHREAVEPQHF.

This clone was counted only a few times. The rearrangement joins TRBV7-3 to TRBJ2-2; possibly TRBD2 for D (6 bases). V lost 6 bases, J lost 5 bases, and 10 bases lay in between. The CDR3 covers 13 residues. Germline V gene sequence: CDR1 SGHTA, CDR2 FQGTGA. CDR3 DNA sequence: TGTGCCAGCAGAGGGAGCGGGACCGGGGAGCTGTTTTTT. It codes for CASRGSGTGELFF.

CDR3 nucleotides: TGTGCCAGCAGCTTGGACAGGGCTAATGAAAAACTGTTTTTT. Translating it yields CASSLDRANEKLFF. This chain links TRBV5-4 with TRBJ1-4; weak D call: TRBD1 (6 bases). The CDR3 consists of 14 residues. Germline CDR1 SGHNT, CDR2 YYREEE (reference sequence). V was trimmed by 0 bases and J by 3 bases, leaving 6 bases between them.

CDR3 loop: CASTPGRITNSPLHF. The CDR3 DNA sequence: TGTGCCAGCACCCCGGGCCGGATAACGAATTCACCCCTCCACTTT. The chain joins TRBV6-5 to TRBJ1-6; D not certain. This CDR3 has 15 amino acids. Germline CDR1 reads MNHEY; CDR2 reads SVGAGI. Between the trimmed V and J ends, which lost 7 bases and 7 bases, there was a span of 17 bases.

The gene calls are TRBV5-1 and TRBJ2-7; 8 nucleotides match TRBD2. Germline V gene lookup returns CDR1 SGHRS and CDR2 YFSETQ. This CDR3 spans 16 amino acids. With 0 bases clipped from V and 3 bases from J, the junction kept 8 bases outside the gene matches. CDR3 bases: TGCGCCAGCAGCTTGGCGGGGGGGGCGCTTCACTACGAGCAGTACTTC. Protein sequence: CASSLAGGALHYEQYF.

The chain recombines TRBV29-1 with TRBJ2-2; 7 bases map to TRBD2. The CDR3 runs to 12 residues. Germline loops: CDR1 SQVTM, CDR2 ANQGSEA. The CDR3 loop is CTGLGVGGELFF. CDR3 in DNA: TGCACCGGACTAGGGGTAGGCGGGGAGCTGTTTTTT.

J is TRBJ2-1 and V is TRBV10-3, with TRBD2 identical over 8 bases. This CDR3 contains 16 residues. V dropped 3 bases and J dropped 0; count of bases not matched to a gene: 4. CDR1 is ENHRY and CDR2 is SYGVKD in the germline V gene. CDR3: CAISDKSGSSYNEQFF. The CDR3 bases are TGTGCCATCAGTGATAAAAGCGGGAGCTCCTACAATGAGCAGTTCTTC.

The chain carries TRBV2 and TRBJ1-5, with TRBD1 identical over 11 bases. In germline, CDR1 is SNHLY, CDR2 FYNNEI. The CDR3 is 15 amino acids. Trimming took 6 bases from V and 7 from J; bases not matched to a gene: 8. The CDR3 DNA reads as TGTGCCAGCAGCCGCCCGGGACAGGGGGAACAGCCCCAGCATTTT. Its protein is CASSRPGQGEQPQHF.

The chain joins TRBV15 to TRBJ1-2; weak D call: TRBD1 (5 bases). Trimming removed 2 bases from V and 2 bases from J, with 15 bases in between. The length of the CDR3 is 16 residues. CDR1 is LNHNV and CDR2 is YYDKDF in the germline V gene (reference sequence). Written as DNA, the CDR3 is TGTGCCACCAGCAGATCCGGGGCAGGCCTAAACTATGGCTACACCTTC. Translation: CATSRSGAGLNYGYTF.

This clone was seen a handful of times. The gene calls are TRBV2 and TRBJ1-2; no definite D call. This CDR3 is built from 12 residues. Germline CDR1 and CDR2: SNHLY and FYNNEI. Trimming shortened V by 4 bases and J by 3 bases, and 6 bases separated the two germline ends. This chain's CDR3 is CASSVEDYGYTF. The DNA for the CDR3 is TGTGCCAGCAGTGTTGAGGACTATGGCTACACCTTC. Complete variable domain (other parts from reference TRBV2 and TRBJ1-2): EPEVTQTPSHQVTQMGQEVILRCVPISNHLYFYWYRQILGQKVEFLVSFYNNEISEKSEIFDDQFSVERPDGSNFTLKIRSTKLEDSAMYFCASSVEDYGYTFGSGTRLTVV.

The CDR3 DNA reads TGTGCCAGCAGCTTAAGGCCTCCTTCTGGAAACACCATATATTTT. The encoded protein is CASSLRPPSGNTIYF. The gene calls are TRBV7-6 and TRBJ1-3, with D uncertain. Trimming removed 2 bases at V and 1 base at J, with 9 bases between. The CDR3 is 15 amino acids. The germline CDR1 and CDR2 sequences are SGHVS and FNYEAQ.

V and J are TRBV28 and TRBJ2-6; 7 bases map to TRBD1. V gave up 4 bases and J gave up 0 bases; unmatched junction bases: 6. Germline V gives CDR1 MDHEN, CDR2 SYDVKM. This CDR3 region has 17 residues. CDR3 sequence reads: CASSSHRGPSGANVLTF. The CDR3, as DNA: TGTGCCAGCAGTTCACACAGGGGACCCTCTGGGGCCAACGTCCTGACTTTC.